This T cell receptor beta chain was retrieved from a study of response to subunit inactivated influenza vaccine. Germline V gene sequence: CDR1 LNHDA, CDR2 SQIVND (reference sequence). Trimming shortened V by 9 bases and J by 0 bases, and 20 bases separated the two germline ends. The CDR3 runs to 16 residues. Study conclusions and caveats: The authors suggested that few new T cells are recruited per seasonal influenza vaccination.

This clonotype occurred many times. Antigen unknown. TCRdb reprocessed the RT-PCR reads via MiXCR and lists one record per CDR3 protein. Of under 800,000 distinct CDR3 sequences listed, approximately 15% are singletons. The chain has TRBV19 and TRBJ1-1; D gene ambiguous. The sequencing here drew on PBMCs from blood, taken 14 days before vaccination. The origin of this receptor is a man aged 45-65 years who received an inactivated influenza vaccine. CDR3 nucleotide sequence: TGTGCCAGCACGACAAAGCGTAATTCCGTGAACACTGAAGCTTTCTTT. As protein: CASTTKRNSVNTEAFF.